Each of the 4 T cell receptor beta chains below was sequenced from the same sample in a study of identifying expanded T cells in peripheral blood. This table comes from immunoSEQ multiplex PCR, and its TCRdb copy is limited to in-frame clones, with some not included. The profile shows some 95,000 clones, around 90% of them singletons. The sequenced sample consisted of blood. The receptor source for this set is a person aged 18-70 years in good health.

This sequence joins TRBV4-1 and TRBJ1-6; tentatively, D is TRBD1 (5 bases). This CDR3 spans 18 amino acids. Trimming shortened V by 4 bases and J by 10 bases, and 26 bases separated the two germline ends. Looked up from germline, CDR1 is MGHRA and CDR2 is YSYEKL. The CDR3 coding sequence is TGCGCCAGCAGCCGGTACGACCTCGAGGCTAACGGGGGATCACCCCTCCACTTT. It yields the protein CASSRYDLEANGGSPLHF.

The chain couples TRBV4-1 to TRBJ1-5; D remains ambiguous. Between the trimmed V and J ends, which lost 0 bases and 6 bases, there was a span of 9 bases. The CDR3 covers 14 residues. CDR1 and CDR2 (germline): MGHRA, YSYEKL. The CDR3 protein is CASSQDRMGQPQHF. DNA of the CDR3: TGCGCCAGCAGCCAAGACCGTATGGGTCAGCCCCAGCATTTT.

V gene TRBV19 combines with J gene TRBJ2-1; 10 bases are a match to TRBD1. Losses at the gene ends were 6 bases for V and 3 bases for J; bases not matched to a gene: 11. The CDR3 sequence is 17 residues long. Germline V gene data show CDR1 as LNHDA and CDR2 as SQIVND (reference sequence). Here the CDR3 DNA reads TGTGCCAGTAGACACGCCCGACAGGGGGCTGTCTACAATGAGCAGTTCTTC. Its protein is CASRHARQGAVYNEQFF.

The V and J genes are TRBV4-1 and TRBJ1-5; no reliable D call. Germline lookup yields CDR1 MGHRA and CDR2 YSYEKL. Deletions cut 6 bases from V and 5 bases from J, with 8 bases between. This CDR3 has 12 residues. CDR3 in amino acids: CASSSTDQPQHF. The CDR3 nucleotides are TGCGCCAGCAGTTCCACAGATCAGCCCCAGCATTTT.